The clone carrying this T cell receptor (beta chain) was picked up many times. The CDR3 is made up of 15 amino acids. V was pared by 1 base and J by 7 bases, with 13 bases between. Germline V CDR1 and CDR2: SGHAT, FQDESV (reference sequence). Researchers took RNA transcripts and amplified TCR beta CDR3 regions from them. Investigators did first-round RT-PCR with HTBI primers, then second-round multiplex PCR. From the multiplex PCR reads, TCRdb called clonotypes with MiXCR, one entry per CDR3 protein. The sample consists of some 390,000 distinct CDR3 sequences, approximately 20% of them appearing once. These data come from a study of Graves' ophthalmopathy and Graves' hyperthyroidism.

The chain couples TRBV11-1 to TRBJ2-2; possible D gene TRBD1, 6 bases. Material for sequencing was peripheral blood. The clonotype was recovered from a woman younger than 30 with Graves' ophthalmopathy. This CDR3 reads CASSLVLGQYGELFF. In nucleotides, the CDR3 is TGTGCCAGCAGCTTAGTATTGGGACAATACGGGGAGCTGTTTTTT.